What follows are 17 T cell receptor beta chains derived from one specimen sequenced in a study of blood T cell repertoires in COVID-19. TCRdb's copy holds only in-frame clones and misses some; the assay was immunoSEQ multiplex PCR. The data contain 100,000 to 120,000 clones, 65% to 90% of them singletons. The specimen sequenced was peripheral blood. These receptors came from a man between 45 and 60 years old with acute or convalescent COVID-19.

The chain is built from TRBV5-1 and TRBJ2-7; 11 nucleotides agree with TRBD1. The CDR3 has 14 residues. Germline trimming cut 2 bases from V and 3 bases from J; bases unmatched to any gene: 1. The germline gives CDR1 SGHRS, CDR2 YFSETQ. The CDR3 bases are TGCGCCAGCAGCTTCGGGACAGGGGGCTACGAGCAGTACTTC. It is translated as CASSFGTGGYEQYF.

The chain has TRBV6-5 and TRBJ2-7, with D possibly matching TRBD1 (6 bases). The length of the CDR3 is 13 residues. Per germline, CDR1 MNHEY and CDR2 SVGAGI. V shed 6 bases and J shed 1 base, with 10 bases lying between them. The CDR3 DNA follows: TGTGCCAGCAGGGACAGCATTTCCTACGAGCAGTACTTC. Translation gives CASRDSISYEQYF.

This clone was observed once. The chain recombines TRBV11-3 with TRBJ1-2; 7 nucleotides match TRBD1. Germline V gene lookup returns CDR1 SGHNT and CDR2 YENEEA. V lost 8 bases to trimming and J lost 4 bases; unmatched junction nucleotides: 4. The CDR3 covers 12 residues. Written as DNA, the CDR3 is TGTGCCAGCTCCGGGACAGTCTATGGCTACACCTTC. Amino acids: CASSGTVYGYTF.

The chain joins TRBV5-1 to TRBJ2-3, with D possibly matching TRBD1 (6 bases). V was shortened by 3 bases and J by 5 bases, with 13 bases between the two germline ends. In germline, CDR1 is SGHRS, CDR2 YFSETQ. The CDR3 sequence is 14 residues long. The CDR3 reads CASSWDTAGDTQYF. CDR3 in DNA: TGCGCCAGCAGCTGGGACACCGCGGGAGATACGCAGTATTTT.

J is TRBJ1-2 and V is TRBV6-2 or TRBV6-3, with 8 nucleotides matching TRBD1. The CDR3 loop spans 13 amino acids. After removal of 0 bases from V and 6 bases from J, the junction contained 0 bases not matched to a gene. Germline CDR1 MNHEY, CDR2 SVGEGT. CDR3 protein: CASSYSTGDGYTF. For the CDR3, the DNA is TGTGCCAGCAGTTACTCGACAGGGGATGGCTACACCTTC.

The V call is TRBV11-2, the J call TRBJ2-3; D is uncertain. This CDR3 spans 12 amino acids. Trimming took off 1 base at V and 6 bases at J, with 5 bases between the two ends. From germline, CDR1 is SGHAT and CDR2 FQNNGV. The DNA for the CDR3 is TGTGCCAGCAGCTTAGCTCGGGATACGCAGTATTTT. This sequence encodes CASSLARDTQYF.

The V gene is TRBV3-1 (or the pseudogene TRBV3-2), the J gene TRBJ2-7; D might be TRBD1 (5 bases). From germline, CDR1 is LGHDT and CDR2 YNNKEL (reference sequence). V gave up 4 bases and J gave up 2 bases, with 12 bases separating them. The CDR3 is 14 amino acids. The CDR3 bases are TGTGCCAGCAGCCTGAAGCAGGACACCTACGAGCAGTACTTC. Translating gives CASSLKQDTYEQYF.

Details on this clone: Additional DNA sequences in this sample encode the identical CDR3. The rearrangement links TRBV4-1 to TRBJ2-7, with 12 nucleotides matching TRBD2. In germline, CDR1 is MGHRA, CDR2 YSYEKL. The CDR3 has 14 amino acids. Trimming took 5 bases from V and 4 from J; bases not matched to a gene: 3. The CDR3 bases are TGCGCCAGCAGCTTGGGGACTAGCGGGTACGAGCAGTACTTC. It codes for CASSLGTSGYEQYF.

The V and J genes are TRBV12-3 or TRBV12-4 and TRBJ1-5; D might be TRBD1 (6 bases). This CDR3 has 12 residues. V dropped 4 bases and J dropped 9 bases, with 10 bases sitting between them. The CDR3 DNA is TGTGCCAGCAGTTCAAGGGGGGGGCCCCAGCATTTT. This translates into CASSSRGGPQHF.

This chain uses TRBV27 with TRBJ2-6; 7 nucleotides match TRBD1. The germline V gene has CDR1 MNHEY and CDR2 SMNVEV (reference sequence). CDR3 size: 19 residues. V lost 4 bases to trimming and J lost 0 bases; unmatched junction nucleotides: 12. CDR3 DNA: TGTGCCAGCAGTTCCCCCCTACAGGGGCCCCGCTCTGGGGCCAACGTCCTGACTTTC. The encoded protein is CASSSPLQGPRSGANVLTF.

This clone was counted a few times. The CDR3 region is CAIRLRDSANYGYTF. The CDR3 bases are TGTGCCATCAGGCTCCGGGACAGTGCTAACTATGGCTACACCTTC. The chain employs TRBV10-3 and TRBJ1-2; 7 bases match TRBD1. CDR3 length: 15 residues. V lost 6 bases, J lost 0 bases, and 7 bases stayed unmatched. The germline gives CDR1 ENHRY, CDR2 SYGVKD.

The V call is TRBV6-5, the J call TRBJ1-1; a weak D match, TRBD1 (6 bases). V was clipped by 2 bases and J by 2 bases, with 9 bases between them. CDR1 is MNHEY and CDR2 is SVGAGI in the germline V gene. The CDR3 runs 14 residues. For the CDR3, the DNA is TGTGCCAGCAGTTACGGGGGACACAACACTGAAGCTTTCTTT. Translating it yields CASSYGGHNTEAFF.

The chain combines TRBV28 with TRBJ1-5; 7 bases fit TRBD1. CDR3 size: 17 residues. V was pared by 2 bases and J by 3 bases, with 10 bases of the junction left unmatched. CDR1 and CDR2 from the germline V gene are MDHEN and SYDVKM. The CDR3 coding sequence is TGTGCCAGCAGTTTACATCCGGGACAGCTAACCAATCAGCCCCAGCATTTT. Amino acids: CASSLHPGQLTNQPQHF.

The chain recombines TRBV4-1 with TRBJ1-5; possible D gene TRBD1, 6 bases. V was clipped by 1 base and J by 2 bases, with 15 bases between them. From germline, CDR1 is MGHRA and CDR2 YSYEKL. This CDR3 has 17 amino acids. CDR3 in DNA: TGCGCCAGCAGCCAAGGGACAGTGGTTTTTGGCAATCAGCCCCAGCATTTT. Its protein product is CASSQGTVVFGNQPQHF.

This clone was recorded only once. The chain carries TRBV10-2 and TRBJ2-7; D is perhaps TRBD1 (5 bases). The CDR3 runs 13 residues. Germline loops: CDR1 WSHSY, CDR2 SAAADI. Trimming pared 5 bases from V and 2 bases from J, leaving 10 bases between. CDR3 amino acids: CASSFDSPYEQYF. CDR3 nucleotides: TGCGCCAGCAGTTTCGACAGCCCCTACGAGCAGTACTTC.

This clone was detected many times. The gene calls are TRBV7-9 and TRBJ2-7, with a possible D match to TRBD2 (6 bases). Germline V gene lookup returns CDR1 SEHNR and CDR2 FQNEAQ (reference sequence). The CDR3 is made up of 14 amino acids. V lost 7 bases to trimming and J lost 1 base, with 14 bases between them. This CDR3 is CASTSSEFSYEQYF. CDR3 nucleotide sequence: TGTGCCAGCACTTCTAGCGAGTTTTCCTACGAGCAGTACTTC.

The chain uses TRBV5-4 and TRBJ1-3, with 8 bases lining up with TRBD1. Germline V gene data show CDR1 as SGHNT and CDR2 as YYREEE (reference sequence). CDR3 length: 13 residues. J lost 6 bases, V lost 4 bases, and 3 bases had no gene match. CDR3 in DNA: TGTGCCAGCAGCATCCAGGGGGCAAACACCATATATTTT. Its translation: CASSIQGANTIYF.